Listed below are T cell receptor beta chains from one sample, sequenced in a study of CD8+ T cells in alopecia areata. This table comes from immunoSEQ multiplex PCR, and its TCRdb copy is limited to in-frame clones, with some not included. The sample consists of 100,000 to 150,000 clones, around 48% of them appearing once. Sequencing was carried out using NKG2D-low CD8+ T cells sorted from blood. The receptor set was obtained from a human donor with alopecia areata. CDR3s include the opening cysteine and the closing phenylalanine or tryptophan. D genes are given only for firm matches. Some rows mark clone size as missing; the rest say once, few, many or name a class of expanded clone.

size | D | J | V | DNA | CDR3
- | - | TRBJ2-3 | TRBV6-6 | TGTGCCAGCAGTTTATTGCAGGGAACAGATACGCAGTATTTT | CASSLLQGTDTQYF
- | - | TRBJ2-7 | TRBV4-1 | TGCGCCAGCAGCCAGACCGTGGGGGCCGAGCAGTACTTC | CASSQTVGAEQYF
- | TRBD1 | TRBJ2-7 | TRBV5-1 | TGCGCCAGCACATGGACAGGGCCTGGCGAGCAGTACTTC | CASTWTGPGEQYF
- | TRBD1 | TRBJ2-1 | TRBV29-1 | TGCAGCGTCCGACATGACAGGGATGTCAGTGAGCAGTTCTTC | CSVRHDRDVSEQFF
few | - | TRBJ2-7 | TRBV29-1 | TGCAGCGCTGAAACGGTCAGTTACTACGAGCAGTACTTC | CSAETVSYYEQYF
- | - | TRBJ2-7 | TRBV29-1 | TGCAGCGTTGAGACTAGTAACACCTACGAGCAGTACTTC | CSVETSNTYEQYF
- | - | TRBJ2-3 | TRBV29-1 | TGCAGCGTTGAGGGGCCGGTGCGCCCCGGGGCCTATATGACAGATACGCAGTATTTT | CSVEGPVRPGAYMTDTQYF
- | - | TRBJ2-7 | TRBV29-1 | TGCAGCGCCCGGGCCTCACCATACGAGCAGTACTTC | CSARASPYEQYF
few | TRBD1 | TRBJ2-7 | TRBV29-1 | TGCAGCGTCACGTACGGACAGGGTGGATACGAGCAGTACTTC | CSVTYGQGGYEQYF
- | - | TRBJ2-4 | TRBV7-8 | TGTGCCAGCAGCCCCCTAGAGGCAGGTATAGCCAAAAACATTCAGTACTTC | CASSPLEAGIAKNIQYF
- | - | TRBJ2-3 | TRBV9 | TGTGCCAGCAGCGTAGCAGGGTTTGCAGATACGCAGTATTTT | CASSVAGFADTQYF
- | - | TRBJ1-5 | TRBV5-6 | TGTGCCAGCAGCTTGTGGGGGGCGGCTCAGCCCCAGCATTTT | CASSLWGAAQPQHF
- | - | TRBJ2-2 | TRBV5-6 | TGTGCCAGCAGCTTCGGTCGGGCCGGGGAGCTGTTTTTT | CASSFGRAGELFF
- | - | TRBJ1-4 | TRBV9 | TGTGCCAGCAGCTCGAAGGACACCATGAATGAAAAACTGTTTTTT | CASSSKDTMNEKLFF
- | - | TRBJ2-3 | TRBV29-1 | TGCAGCGTTGAAGGGTCACGCGGGGATACGCAGTATTTT | CSVEGSRGDTQYF
- | - | TRBJ2-7 | TRBV29-1 | TGCAGCGTTTATCTAGGTTCCTACGAGCAGTACTTC | CSVYLGSYEQYF
- | - | TRBJ1-2 | TRBV29-1 | TGCAGCATCTACGACTATGGCTACACCTTC | CSIYDYGYTF
few | - | TRBJ2-7 | TRBV7-9 | TGTGCCAGCAGCGGGAACGGTACCTACGAGCAGTACTTC | CASSGNGTYEQYF
few | TRBD2 | TRBJ2-1 | TRBV29-1 | TGCAGCGTGACCGGGACTAGCGGTGAGCAGTTCTTC | CSVTGTSGEQFF
- | - | TRBJ1-2 | TRBV30 | TGTGCCTGCGACCCGCGCTATGGCTACACCTTC | CACDPRYGYTF
- | - | TRBJ2-2 | TRBV30 | TGTGCCTACGCCGGCCGGGGGGCTCTAAACACCGGGGAGCTGTTTTTT | CAYAGRGALNTGELFF
- | - | TRBJ1-2 | TRBV25-1 | TGTGCCAGCAGTGGGCCCCTAGGCTACACCTTC | CASSGPLGYTF
- | - | TRBJ1-1 | TRBV6-5 | TGTGCCAGCGGATTCCTAGGGAACACTGAAGCTTTCTTT | CASGFLGNTEAFF
- | TRBD1 | TRBJ2-5 | TRBV30 | TGTGCCTGGATCCTCTCCGACAGGGGAGAGACCCAGTACTTC | CAWILSDRGETQYF
- | - | TRBJ1-1 | TRBV29-1 | TGCAGCGTTGAAGGTTTCTCTGAAGCTTTCTTT | CSVEGFSEAFF
- | TRBD2 | TRBJ2-7 | TRBV29-1 | TGCAGCGTTGAGCCAGCGGGAGGATACGAGCAGTACTTC | CSVEPAGGYEQYF
- | - | TRBJ2-5 | TRBV28 | TGTGCCAGCAGTTCCATAGACGCTGTAACAGGGGAGACCCAGTACTTC | CASSSIDAVTGETQYF
few | - | TRBJ2-3 | TRBV6-5 | TGTGCCAGCACCTCAGGGTCAGATACGCAGTATTTT | CASTSGSDTQYF
- | TRBD1 | TRBJ2-7 | TRBV7-9 | TGTGCCAGCAGCCACGAACAGGGGCTTCCCTACGAGCAGTACTTC | CASSHEQGLPYEQYF
- | - | TRBJ2-4 | TRBV29-1 | TGCAGCGTTGAAATCTCGGCGATGGGGGGAAACATTCAGTACTTC | CSVEISAMGGNIQYF
- | - | TRBJ2-1 | TRBV29-1 | TGCAGCGGCGCGAAGGGACCCACCAATGAGCAGTTCTTC | CSGAKGPTNEQFF
- | - | TRBJ2-1 | TRBV9 | TGTGCCAGCAGCGTAGGGGACGGATCCTACAATGAGCAGTTCTTC | CASSVGDGSYNEQFF
once | - | TRBJ1-5 | TRBV4-1 | TGCGCCAGCAGCCAAGGCCCTGCGACGCAGCCCCAGCATTTT | CASSQGPATQPQHF
- | - | TRBJ1-2 | TRBV6-6 | TGTGCCAGCAGTTTGGGTAATGGCTACACCTTC | CASSLGNGYTF
- | TRBD1 | TRBJ2-5 | TRBV5-6 | TGTGCCAGCAGCGCAGAAGACAGGGAACAAGAGACCCAGTACTTC | CASSAEDREQETQYF
- | - | TRBJ2-3 | TRBV25-1 | TGTGCCAGCAGAGGGGAAGATACGCAGTATTTT | CASRGEDTQYF
- | TRBD2 | TRBJ2-5 | TRBV11-2 | TGTGCCAGCGGTGGACTAGAAGAGACCCAGTACTTC | CASGGLEETQYF
- | - | TRBJ1-6 | TRBV27 | TGTGCCAGCGGGGTCATCCGGAATTCACCCCTCCACTTT | CASGVIRNSPLHF
- | - | TRBJ1-2 | TRBV29-1 | TGCAGCGTTGACACAGGACTAGGATCCTACACCTTC | CSVDTGLGSYTF
few | - | TRBJ2-5 | TRBV28 | TGTGCCAGCAGTTTGGGGGGACAGCAAGAGACCCAGTACTTC | CASSLGGQQETQYF
- | - | TRBJ2-1 | TRBV14 | TGTGCCAGCAGCCAATATGAGGCCCCGTCCAATGAGCAGTTCTTC | CASSQYEAPSNEQFF
- | TRBD1 | TRBJ1-2 | TRBV2 | TGTGCCAGCAGATCCGGGACAGGGGGTGGCTACACCTTC | CASRSGTGGGYTF
few | - | TRBJ2-1 | TRBV28 | TGTGCCAGCAGTCTAACAACCGGGAACTACAATGAGCAGTTCTTC | CASSLTTGNYNEQFF
- | - | TRBJ2-1 | TRBV20-1 | TGCAGTGCTATAAGCCACAATGAGCAGTTCTTC | CSAISHNEQFF
- | TRBD2 | TRBJ2-7 | TRBV29-1 | TGCAGCGTTGAAGGAGGTCGGGAGGGGACCTACGAGCAGTACTTC | CSVEGGREGTYEQYF
- | - | TRBJ2-7 | TRBV2 | TGTGCCAACGCCGGGGGCTACGAGCAGTACTTC | CANAGGYEQYF
- | TRBD1 | TRBJ1-1 | TRBV29-1 | TGCAGCGTTGGGACAGGGATGAACACTGAAGCTTTCTTT | CSVGTGMNTEAFF
few | TRBD2 | TRBJ2-1 | TRBV29-1 | TGCAGCGTTGAAGGACTAGCGGGGGAGAATGAGCAGTTCTTC | CSVEGLAGENEQFF
many | TRBD2 | TRBJ2-3 | TRBV29-1 | TGCAGCGCCTGGTCGCGGGAGGGAGATACGCAGTATTTT | CSAWSREGDTQYF
- | - | TRBJ2-7 | TRBV11-2 | TGTGCCAGCAGCTTATCGGGTTGGGAGCAGTACTTC | CASSLSGWEQYF
- | - | TRBJ2-7 | TRBV14 | TGTGCCACTCCGAATGTAGGGGCCGACTACGAGCAGTACTTC | CATPNVGADYEQYF